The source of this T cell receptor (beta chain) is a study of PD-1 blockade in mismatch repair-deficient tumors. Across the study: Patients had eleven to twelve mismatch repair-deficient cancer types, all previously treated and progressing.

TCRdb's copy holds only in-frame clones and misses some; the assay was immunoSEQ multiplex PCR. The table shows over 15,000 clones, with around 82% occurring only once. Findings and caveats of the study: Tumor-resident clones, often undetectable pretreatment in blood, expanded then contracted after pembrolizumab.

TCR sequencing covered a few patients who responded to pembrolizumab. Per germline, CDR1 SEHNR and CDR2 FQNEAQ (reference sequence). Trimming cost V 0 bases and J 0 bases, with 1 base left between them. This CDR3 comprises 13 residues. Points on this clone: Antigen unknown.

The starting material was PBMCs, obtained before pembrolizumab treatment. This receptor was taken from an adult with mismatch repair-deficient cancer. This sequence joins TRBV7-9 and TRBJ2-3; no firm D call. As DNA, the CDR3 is TGTGCCAGCAGCTTAGCTAGCACAGATACGCAGTATTTT. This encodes CASSLASTDTQYF.